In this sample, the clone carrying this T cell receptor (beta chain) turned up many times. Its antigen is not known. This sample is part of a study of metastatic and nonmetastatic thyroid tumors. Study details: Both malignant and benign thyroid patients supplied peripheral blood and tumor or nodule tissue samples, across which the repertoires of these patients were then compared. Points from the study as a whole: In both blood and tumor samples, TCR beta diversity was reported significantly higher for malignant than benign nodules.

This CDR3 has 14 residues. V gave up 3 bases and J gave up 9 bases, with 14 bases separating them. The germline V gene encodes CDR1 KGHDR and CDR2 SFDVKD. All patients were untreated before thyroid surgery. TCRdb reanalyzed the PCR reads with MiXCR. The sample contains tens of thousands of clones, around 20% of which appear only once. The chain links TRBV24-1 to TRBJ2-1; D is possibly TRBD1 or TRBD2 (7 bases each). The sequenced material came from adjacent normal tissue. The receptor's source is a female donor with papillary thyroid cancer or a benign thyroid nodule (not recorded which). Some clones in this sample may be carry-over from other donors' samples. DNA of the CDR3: TGTGCCACCAGTGATCCCCCAGGGGGGGGTGAGCAGTTCTTC. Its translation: CATSDPPGGGEQFF.